Below are 21 T cell receptor beta chains sequenced from a single sample in a study of T cells in Graves' hyperthyroidism and ophthalmopathy. TCR beta CDR3 region amplification was performed from RNA transcripts. RT-PCR in the first round (using the HTBI primer set) targeted the TCR CDR3. TCRdb itself ran the multiplex PCR reads through MiXCR, one entry per CDR3 protein. Of 500,000 to 650,000 distinct CDR3 sequences listed, 15% to 20% are singletons. Input material: blood. These receptors originate from a man aged 35-49 years with Graves' ophthalmopathy.

V gene TRBV7-2 combines with J gene TRBJ2-7; 7 bases are shared with TRBD2. This CDR3 contains 14 residues. The V and J ends lost 6 bases and 0 bases, in that order; junction bases with no gene match: 5. Per the germline V gene, CDR1 is SGHTA and CDR2 is FQGNSA. For the CDR3, the DNA is TGTGCCAGCAGTCGGGGAGGGGCCTCCTACGAGCAGTACTTC. Translated, it gives CASSRGGASYEQYF.

The rearrangement uses TRBV2 and TRBJ1-5; D is ambiguous. The CDR3 is made up of 14 amino acids. V dropped 3 bases and J dropped 6 bases, with 12 bases sitting between them. The V gene's germline CDR1 is SNHLY and CDR2 FYNNEI. The CDR3 region is CASSESVGSQPQHF. Here the CDR3 DNA reads TGTGCCAGCAGTGAGTCCGTGGGTAGTCAGCCCCAGCATTTT. Based on the CDR3 plus reference TRBV2 and TRBJ1-5, the full variable domain is EPEVTQTPSHQVTQMGQEVILRCVPISNHLYFYWYRQILGQKVEFLVSFYNNEISEKSEIFDDQFSVERPDGSNFTLKIRSTKLEDSAMYFCASSESVGSQPQHFGDGTRLSIL.

V gene TRBV6-1 combines with J gene TRBJ1-2; 8 nucleotides agree with TRBD1. Germline V gene sequence: CDR1 MNHNS, CDR2 SASEGT. After removal of 6 bases from V and 14 bases from J, the junction contained 17 bases not matched to a gene. There are 14 residues in the CDR3. The CDR3 loop is CASRPPGDRPPYTF. CDR3 nucleotide sequence: TGTGCCAGCAGACCACCAGGGGACAGGCCTCCGTATACCTTC.

This clonotype appeared many times. The chain joins TRBV30 to TRBJ1-6; tentative D call: TRBD1 (6 bases). The CDR3 consists of 16 residues. From germline, CDR1 is GTSNPN and CDR2 SVGIG (reference sequence). V lost 5 bases, J lost 10 bases, and 24 bases lay in between. The CDR3 DNA is TGTGCCTGGCGAGGGAACACAGGGAGGAGTAGATCACCCCTCCACTTT. This codes for CAWRGNTGRSRSPLHF.

This clonotype has ten or more counts. V usage is TRBV30 and J usage is TRBJ2-7, with D possibly matching TRBD2 (5 bases). The CDR3 totals 11 residues. Germline V lookup: CDR1 GTSNPN, CDR2 SVGIG (reference sequence). V dropped 0 bases and J dropped 7 bases, with 7 bases sitting between them. CDR3 sequence reads: CAWSVSGEQYF. CDR3 DNA: TGTGCCTGGAGTGTATCGGGGGAGCAGTACTTC.

This clonotype was picked up many times. The CDR3 is CASSTSSGRATVEQFF. CDR3 DNA: TGTGCCAGCAGCACTTCTAGCGGGAGGGCCACCGTTGAGCAGTTCTTC. The rearrangement joins TRBV7-2 to TRBJ2-1, with 12 bases fitting TRBD2. V was pared by 5 bases and J by 9 bases, with 11 bases of the junction left unmatched. The germline V gene has CDR1 SGHTA and CDR2 FQGNSA. The CDR3 is 16 amino acids.

This chain joins TRBV30 and TRBJ1-5; D uncertain. Germline CDR1 GTSNPN, CDR2 SVGIG (reference sequence). This CDR3 has 15 amino acids. Trimming stripped 0 bases from V and 0 bases from J, with 9 bases between. CDR3 amino acids: CAWSVAGISNQPQHF. CDR3 nucleotide sequence: TGTGCCTGGAGTGTAGCGGGGATTAGCAATCAGCCCCAGCATTTT.

Ten or more counts support this clonotype. V is TRBV2 and J is TRBJ2-7, with D perhaps matching TRBD2 (6 bases). The germline CDR1 and CDR2 sequences are SNHLY and FYNNEI. V was cut by 6 bases and J by 2 bases, with 14 bases left in between. The length of the CDR3 is 14 residues. The CDR3 nucleotides read TGTGCCAGCAGAGATGCCGGGAGAGCCTACGAGCAGTACTTC. Its translation: CASRDAGRAYEQYF.

The sample holds many counts of this clonotype. V and J are TRBV30 and TRBJ2-7; TRBD2 agrees at 10 bases. J lost 7 bases, V lost 4 bases, and 10 bases had no gene match. CDR1 is GTSNPN and CDR2 is SVGIG in the germline V gene (reference sequence). The CDR3 runs to 14 residues. The CDR3 coding sequence is TGTGCCTGGAAGACTAGCGGGTGGTGGGGGGAGCAGTACTTC. Protein sequence: CAWKTSGWWGEQYF.

This clonotype was seen many times. V usage is TRBV28 and J usage is TRBJ2-7, with D possibly matching TRBD2 (6 bases). The CDR3 consists of 13 residues. V gave up 6 bases and J gave up 8 bases, with 17 bases separating them. The germline V gene has CDR1 MDHEN and CDR2 SYDVKM. The DNA for the CDR3 is TGTGCCAGCAGCCCGACGGGAGTGACCAAGCAGTACTTC. Its translation is CASSPTGVTKQYF.

This clonotype came up a few times. This chain joins TRBV7-9 and TRBJ1-1; maybe TRBD1 (5 bases). Germline CDR1 SEHNR, CDR2 FQNEAQ (reference sequence). V lost 5 bases and J lost 3, with 19 bases in between. The CDR3 spans 16 residues. The CDR3 nucleotides read TGTGCCAGCAGCCCTTCTATGGGACCTGAGGACACTGAAGCTTTCTTT. Protein: CASSPSMGPEDTEAFF.

This clonotype was seen ten or more times. The chain couples TRBV29-1 to TRBJ2-5; the D is unclear. The CDR3 contains 11 residues. Trimming took 3 bases from V and 5 from J, leaving 7 bases between them. Germline-derived CDR1 and CDR2 are SQVTM and ANQGSEA. This CDR3 is CSVDFTETQYF. As DNA, the CDR3 is TGCAGCGTTGACTTTACCGAGACCCAGTACTTC.

This chain uses TRBV6-1 with TRBJ1-1, with 7 bases fitting TRBD1. Germline V CDR1 and CDR2: MNHNS, SASEGT. The trim removed 6 bases at V and 5 bases at J, leaving 9 bases unmatched. The CDR3 covers 14 residues. The chain's CDR3 is CASRDRLGGTEAFF. CDR3 nucleotide sequence: TGTGCCAGCAGGGACAGGCTTGGAGGGACTGAAGCTTTCTTT.

This clonotype was detected a few times. This chain uses TRBV7-2 with TRBJ2-4; TRBD2 is a possible D gene (7 bases). Germline CDR1 reads SGHTA; CDR2 reads FQGNSA. V lost 0 bases, J lost 8 bases, and 14 bases lay in between. CDR3 length: 15 amino acids. CDR3 residues: CTSSLAWQGRDIQYF. The CDR3 coding sequence is TGTACCAGCAGCTTAGCGTGGCAGGGGAGGGACATTCAGTACTTC.

The CDR3 region has the DNA TGTGCCAGCAGCTTCCGGGACGTACCCTATGGCTACACCTTC. Its protein is CASSFRDVPYGYTF. This rearrangement joins TRBV4-2 to TRBJ1-2; D is perhaps TRBD1 (5 bases). Per germline, CDR1 LGHNA and CDR2 YNFKEQ. There are 14 residues in the CDR3. Trimming stripped 5 bases from V and 4 bases from J, with 14 bases between.

The chain carries TRBV6-5 and TRBJ1-5, with unresolved D. The germline V gene has CDR1 MNHEY and CDR2 SVGAGI. This CDR3 has 15 amino acids. Between the trimmed V and J ends, which lost 2 bases and 0 bases, there was a span of 8 bases. The DNA for the CDR3 is TGTGCCAGCAGTTACAAGCGGGATAGCAATCAGCCCCAGCATTTT. This encodes CASSYKRDSNQPQHF.

The table lists this clonotype with a few counts. The chain has TRBV4-1 and TRBJ2-1, with D possibly being TRBD1 (5 bases). CDR3 length equals 17 residues. The V gene's germline CDR1 is MGHRA and CDR2 YSYEKL. With 2 bases removed from V and 6 bases from J, the gap between germline ends came to 20 bases. The chain's CDR3 is CASSQRGVSRSSNEQFF. The CDR3 DNA follows: TGCGCCAGCAGCCAAAGGGGCGTGAGCCGCTCTTCCAATGAGCAGTTCTTC.

This clonotype was counted only a few times. This chain joins TRBV6-1 and TRBJ2-7; TRBD2 matches at 13 bases. Germline assignment: CDR1 MNHNS and CDR2 SASEGT. This CDR3 has 15 amino acids. The trim removed 5 bases at V and 5 bases at J, leaving 6 bases unmatched. Here the CDR3 DNA reads TGTGCCAGCAGTCCTGGACTAGCGGGAGTCAACGAGCAGTACTTC. Its translation: CASSPGLAGVNEQYF.

This clonotype was counted a few times. The chain links TRBV7-8 to TRBJ1-6; D unclear. Germline CDR1 and CDR2: SGHVS and FQNEAQ. The germline V and J ends were trimmed by 0 bases and 9 bases, with 15 bases remaining between them. The CDR3 covers 16 residues. CDR3 residues: CASSLALMALGSPLHF. As DNA, the CDR3 is TGTGCCAGCAGCTTAGCACTCATGGCCTTGGGTTCACCCCTCCACTTT.

This clonotype was seen a few times. This sequence joins TRBV2 and TRBJ2-3, with TRBD2 identical over 12 bases. J lost 5 bases, V lost 6 bases, and 9 bases had no gene match. This CDR3 region has 16 residues. Germline assignment: CDR1 SNHLY and CDR2 FYNNEI. CDR3 sequence (DNA): TGTGCCAGCAGCCGCCCTAGCGGGAGGGCCGGAGATACGCAGTATTTT. It translates to CASSRPSGRAGDTQYF.

The rearrangement uses TRBV15 and TRBJ2-1; TRBD2 agrees at 12 bases. Germline-derived CDR1 and CDR2 are LNHNV and YYDKDF (reference sequence). V shed 4 bases and J 5 bases; nucleotides not matched to a gene: 3. The CDR3 loop spans 15 amino acids. The CDR3 spells CATSTRTSGNNEQFF. CDR3 coding DNA: TGTGCCACCAGCACACGGACTAGCGGGAACAATGAGCAGTTCTTC.